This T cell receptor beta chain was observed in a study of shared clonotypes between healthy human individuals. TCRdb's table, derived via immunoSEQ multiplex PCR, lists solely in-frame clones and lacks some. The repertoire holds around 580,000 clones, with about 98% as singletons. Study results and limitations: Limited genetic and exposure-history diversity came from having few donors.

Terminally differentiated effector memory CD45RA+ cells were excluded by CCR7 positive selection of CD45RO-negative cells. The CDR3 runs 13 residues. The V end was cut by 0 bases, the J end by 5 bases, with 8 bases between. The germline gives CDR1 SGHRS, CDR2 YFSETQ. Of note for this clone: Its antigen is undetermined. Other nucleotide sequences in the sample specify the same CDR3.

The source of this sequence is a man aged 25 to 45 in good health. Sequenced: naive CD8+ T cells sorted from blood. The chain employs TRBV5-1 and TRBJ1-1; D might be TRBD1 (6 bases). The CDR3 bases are TGCGCCAGCAGCTTGGACAGGGTTACTGAAGCTTTCTTT. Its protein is CASSLDRVTEAFF.